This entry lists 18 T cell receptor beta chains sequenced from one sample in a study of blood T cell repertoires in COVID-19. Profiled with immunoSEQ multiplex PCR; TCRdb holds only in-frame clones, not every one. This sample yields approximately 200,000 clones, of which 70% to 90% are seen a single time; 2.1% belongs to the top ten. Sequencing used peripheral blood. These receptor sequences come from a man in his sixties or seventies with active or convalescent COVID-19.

The CDR3 spells CASSLSGTGTSVYGYTF. In nucleotides, the CDR3 is TGTGCCAGCAGCTTGTCCGGGACAGGGACCTCCGTCTATGGCTACACCTTC. The rearrangement uses TRBV9 and TRBJ1-2; TRBD1 aligns across 9 bases. Germline CDR1 reads SGDLS; CDR2 reads YYNGEE. V lost 4 bases and J lost 4; bases outside the gene matches: 14. CDR3 length: 17 amino acids.

CDR3 protein: CASSSGQANQPQHF. The CDR3 coding sequence is TGCGCCAGCAGCTCTGGACAGGCCAATCAGCCCCAGCATTTT. The chain couples TRBV5-1 to TRBJ1-5, with TRBD1 matching over 7 bases. Germline V gene sequence: CDR1 SGHRS, CDR2 YFSETQ. CDR3 length: 14 amino acids. Trimming at V came to 3 bases and at J to 3 bases, leaving 3 bases not matched to a gene.

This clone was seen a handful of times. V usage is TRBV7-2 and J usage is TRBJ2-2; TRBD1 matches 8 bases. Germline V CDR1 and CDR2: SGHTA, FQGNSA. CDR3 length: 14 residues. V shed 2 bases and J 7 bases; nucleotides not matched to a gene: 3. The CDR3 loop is CASSLRQGIGELFF. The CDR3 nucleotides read TGTGCCAGCAGCTTAAGACAGGGGATCGGGGAGCTGTTTTTT.

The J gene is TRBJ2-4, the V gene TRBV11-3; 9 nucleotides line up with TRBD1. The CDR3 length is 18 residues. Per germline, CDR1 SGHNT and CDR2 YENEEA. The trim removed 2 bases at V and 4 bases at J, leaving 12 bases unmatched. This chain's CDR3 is CASSLFAWTGDKKNIQYF. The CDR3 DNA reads TGTGCCAGCAGCTTATTCGCCTGGACAGGGGACAAAAAAAACATTCAGTACTTC.

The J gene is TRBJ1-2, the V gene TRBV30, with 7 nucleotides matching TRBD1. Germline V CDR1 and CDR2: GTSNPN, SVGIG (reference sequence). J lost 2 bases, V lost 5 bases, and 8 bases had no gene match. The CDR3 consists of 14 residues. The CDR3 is CAWETGPYNYGYTF. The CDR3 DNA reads TGTGCCTGGGAGACAGGGCCATACAACTATGGCTACACCTTC.

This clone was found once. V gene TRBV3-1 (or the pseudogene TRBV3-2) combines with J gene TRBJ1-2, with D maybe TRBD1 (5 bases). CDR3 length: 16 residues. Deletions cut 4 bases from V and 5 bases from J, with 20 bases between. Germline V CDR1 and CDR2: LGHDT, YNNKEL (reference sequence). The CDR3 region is CASSPAGGGGGYGYTF. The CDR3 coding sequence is TGTGCCAGCAGCCCTGCCGGCGGGGGGGGAGGGTATGGCTACACCTTC.

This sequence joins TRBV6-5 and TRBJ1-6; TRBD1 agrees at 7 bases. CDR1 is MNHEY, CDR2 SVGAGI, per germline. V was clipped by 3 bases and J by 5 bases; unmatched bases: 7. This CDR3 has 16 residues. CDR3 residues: CASSYSGTENNSPLHF. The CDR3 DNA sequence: TGTGCCAGCAGTTATTCCGGGACAGAGAATAATTCACCCCTCCACTTT.

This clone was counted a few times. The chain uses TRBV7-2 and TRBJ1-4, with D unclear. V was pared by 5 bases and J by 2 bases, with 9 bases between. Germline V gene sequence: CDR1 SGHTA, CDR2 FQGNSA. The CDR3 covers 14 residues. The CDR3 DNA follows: TGTGCCAGCAGCCCCGCGGGGACTAATGAAAAACTGTTTTTT. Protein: CASSPAGTNEKLFF.

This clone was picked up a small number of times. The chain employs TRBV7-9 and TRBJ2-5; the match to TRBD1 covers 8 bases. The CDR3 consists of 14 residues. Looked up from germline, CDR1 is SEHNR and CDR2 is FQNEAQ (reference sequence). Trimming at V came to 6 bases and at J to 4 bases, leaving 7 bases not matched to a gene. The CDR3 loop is CASRATGAGETQYF. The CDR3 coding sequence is TGTGCCAGCAGGGCGACAGGGGCGGGAGAGACCCAGTACTTC.

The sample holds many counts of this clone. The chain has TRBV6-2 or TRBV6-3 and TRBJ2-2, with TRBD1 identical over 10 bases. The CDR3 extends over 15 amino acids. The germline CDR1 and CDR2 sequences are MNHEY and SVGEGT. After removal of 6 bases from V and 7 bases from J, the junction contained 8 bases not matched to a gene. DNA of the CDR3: TGTGCCAGCAGGCCTTCCGGGACAGGGGTCGGGGAGCTGTTTTTT. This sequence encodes CASRPSGTGVGELFF.

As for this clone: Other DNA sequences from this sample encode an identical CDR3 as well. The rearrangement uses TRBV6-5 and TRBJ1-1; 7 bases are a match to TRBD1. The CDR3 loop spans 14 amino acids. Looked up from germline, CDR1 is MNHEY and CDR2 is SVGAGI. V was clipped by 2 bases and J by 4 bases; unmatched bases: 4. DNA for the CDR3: TGTGCCAGCAGTTACAGCCAGGGGGTCACTGAAGCTTTCTTT. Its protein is CASSYSQGVTEAFF.

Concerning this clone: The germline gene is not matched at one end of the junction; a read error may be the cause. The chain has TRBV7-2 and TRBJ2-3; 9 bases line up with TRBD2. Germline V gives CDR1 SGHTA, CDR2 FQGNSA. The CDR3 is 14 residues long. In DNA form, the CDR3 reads TGTGCCAGCAGCTTCGGGACTAGCAAAGATACGCAGTATTTT. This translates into CASSFGTSKDTQYF.

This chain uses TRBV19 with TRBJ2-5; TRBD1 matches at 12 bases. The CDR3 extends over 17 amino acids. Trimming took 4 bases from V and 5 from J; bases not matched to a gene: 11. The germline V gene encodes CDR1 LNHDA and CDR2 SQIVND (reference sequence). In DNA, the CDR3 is TGTGCCAGTAGTACTCGAACTTTGGGACAGGGGGCTGAGACCCAGTACTTC. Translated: CASSTRTLGQGAETQYF.

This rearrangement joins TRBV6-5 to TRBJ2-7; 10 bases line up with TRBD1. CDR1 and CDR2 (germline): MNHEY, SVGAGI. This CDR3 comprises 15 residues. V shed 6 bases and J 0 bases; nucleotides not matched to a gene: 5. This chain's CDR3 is CASRGQGLTSYEQYF. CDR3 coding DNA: TGTGCCAGCAGGGGACAGGGGTTAACCTCCTACGAGCAGTACTTC.

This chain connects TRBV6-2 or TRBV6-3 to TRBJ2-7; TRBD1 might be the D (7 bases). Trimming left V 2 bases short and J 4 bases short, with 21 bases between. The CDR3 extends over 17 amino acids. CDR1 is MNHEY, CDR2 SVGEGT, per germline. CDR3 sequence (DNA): TGTGCCAGCAGTTACCCGACAGGGAGGTTGCTCCTGTACGAGCAGTACTTC. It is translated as CASSYPTGRLLLYEQYF.

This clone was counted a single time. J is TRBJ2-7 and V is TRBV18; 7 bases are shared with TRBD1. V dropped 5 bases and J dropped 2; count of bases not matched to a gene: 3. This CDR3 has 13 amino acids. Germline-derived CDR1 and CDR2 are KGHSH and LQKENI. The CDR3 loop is CASSGDRPYEQYF. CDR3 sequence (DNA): TGTGCCAGCTCAGGGGACAGACCCTACGAGCAGTACTTC.

CDR3 amino acids: CATSREIAGGYNEQFF. The DNA of the CDR3 is TGTGCCACCAGCAGAGAAATAGCGGGAGGATACAATGAGCAGTTCTTC. This sequence joins TRBV15 and TRBJ2-1, with 10 bases that match TRBD2. CDR1 LNHNV and CDR2 YYDKDF come from the germline V gene (reference sequence). V gave up 0 bases and J gave up 4 bases; unmatched junction bases: 3. The CDR3 has 16 residues.

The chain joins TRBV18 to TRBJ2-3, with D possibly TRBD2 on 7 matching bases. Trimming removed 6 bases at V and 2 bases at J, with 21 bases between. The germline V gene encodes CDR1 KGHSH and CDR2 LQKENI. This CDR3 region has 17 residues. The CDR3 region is CASSVSRGAGDTDTQYF. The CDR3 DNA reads TGTGCCAGCTCCGTCAGCAGGGGTGCGGGGGACACAGATACGCAGTATTTT.